The 24 T cell receptor beta chains presented below share a single source sample, sequenced in a study of tumor and adjacent non-tumor tissue in lung cancer. Three rounds of nested PCR, following a modified ARM-PCR protocol, produced the TCRbeta library. TCRdb re-derived calls from the multiplex PCR reads in MiXCR, one entry per CDR3 protein. Here the sample spans 60,000 to 85,000 distinct CDR3 sequences, around 80% being singletons. The template was RNA from unsorted bulk tissue. More than 3 cm separated this lung sample from the edge of the tumor. Specimen: distant non-tumor lung tissue. These receptors all stem from a man aged 70-80 years with non-small cell lung cancer.

With regard to this clonotype: Compared with germline, one end of the junction differs, possibly owing to a read error. The chain joins TRBV4-2 to TRBJ2-7, with 11 bases fitting TRBD2. Germline V lookup: CDR1 LGHNA, CDR2 YNFKEQ. CDR3 length: 16 amino acids. The CDR3 loop is CASSRGTSGPSCEQYF. CDR3 DNA: TGTGCCAGCAGCCGGGGGACTAGCGGCCCCTCCTGCGAGCAGTACTTC.

To note about this clonotype: This likely comes from a read error, as the CDR3 has no conserved phenylalanine or tryptophan at its end. CDR3 in DNA: TGTGCCAGCAGTGAAGAAGGGCACAATCAGCCCCAGCATTGT. Its protein is CASSEEGHNQPQHC. V and J are TRBV6-1 and TRBJ1-5; D gene ambiguous. Trimming pared 1 base from V and 3 bases from J, leaving 7 bases between. The length of the CDR3 is 14 residues. Germline loops: CDR1 MNHNS, CDR2 SASEGT.

The chain is built from TRBV5-1 and TRBJ2-7, with 10 positions matching TRBD1. V was pared by 3 bases and J by 4 bases, with 4 bases of the junction left unmatched. Germline-derived CDR1 and CDR2 are SGHRS and YFSETQ. The CDR3 runs 14 residues. CDR3 DNA sequence: TGCGCCAGCAGCTGGACAGGGGGATCGTACGAGCAGTACTTC. It codes for CASSWTGGSYEQYF. Looking up the rest from reference TRBV5-1 and TRBJ2-7 gives the full variable domain: KAGVTQTPRYLIKTRGQQVTLSCSPISGHRSVSWYQQTPGQGLQFLFEYFSETQRNKGNFPGRFSGRQFSNSRSEMNVSTLELGDSALYLCASSWTGGSYEQYFGPGTRLTVT.

Points on this clonotype: This may arise from a read error, as a much more abundant clone is one base away. The chain couples TRBV28 to TRBJ2-3; D may be TRBD1 (6 bases). The CDR3 length is 15 residues. Germline V gene data show CDR1 as MDHEN and CDR2 as SYDVKM. Here the CDR3 reads CASSFSRGRSDRQYF. The DNA of the CDR3 is TGTGCCAGCAGTTTTTCCAGGGGCCGGTCAGATAGGCAGTATTTT.

This clonotype was observed a handful of times. This may be a read error, as it is one base from a much larger clone. The rearrangement joins TRBV6-5 to TRBJ2-7, with 9 bases identical to TRBD1. In germline, CDR1 is MNHEY, CDR2 SVGAGI. The CDR3 totals 16 residues. CDR3 DNA sequence: TGTGCCAGCAGTTACTCGCGGGACAGGGCCATCTACGAGCATTACTTC. Its translation: CASSYSRDRAIYEHYF.

On this clonotype: A much bigger clone sits one base away, suggesting this may be a read error. V usage is TRBV12-3 or TRBV12-4 and J usage is TRBJ1-1; D possibly corresponds to TRBD1 (6 bases). The CDR3 is 13 residues long. DNA of the CDR3: TGTACCAGCAGTTTACGGGGGCTGACTAAAGCTTTCTTT. Protein: CTSSLRGLTKAFF.

This rearrangement joins TRBV4-2 to TRBJ2-2, with TRBD2 matching 11 bases. V dropped 1 base and J dropped 1; count of bases not matched to a gene: 8. The CDR3 runs to 19 residues. The germline V gene encodes CDR1 LGHNA and CDR2 YNFKEQ. The CDR3 reads CASSQAEASGGLNTGELFF. CDR3 DNA sequence: TGTGCCAGCAGCCAAGCTGAGGCTAGCGGGGGGTTGAACACCGGGGAGCTGTTTTTT.

The chain links TRBV12-3 or TRBV12-4 to TRBJ2-5; D may be TRBD2 (6 bases). There are 16 residues in the CDR3. V was pared by 7 bases and J by 0 bases, with 18 bases between. CDR3 coding DNA: TGTGCCAGCACCTACCTGCGGGGAAGAAACCAAGAGACCCAGTACTTC. Translated, it gives CASTYLRGRNQETQYF.

Note on this clonotype: Likely a read error: the CDR3 ends without its conserved phenylalanine or tryptophan. This rearrangement joins TRBV6-6 to TRBJ1-5, with D maybe TRBD1 (5 bases). Germline V lookup: CDR1 MNHNY, CDR2 SVGAGI (reference sequence). The CDR3 has 15 residues. The V end lost 6 bases, the J end lost 3 bases, and 15 bases lay between the germline ends. The CDR3, as DNA: TGTGCCAGCAGCTTTCCAGGGCAGTTCAATCAGCCCCAGCATTAT. As protein: CASSFPGQFNQPQHY.

This clonotype was seen ten or more times. The rearrangement uses TRBV5-5 and TRBJ2-5; the match to TRBD2 covers 11 bases. CDR3 length equals 16 residues. The V gene's germline CDR1 is SGHKS and CDR2 YYEKEE (reference sequence). V lost 0 bases and J lost 4; bases outside the gene matches: 5. CDR3 region: CASSLEVAGGRETQYF. The CDR3 nucleotides read TGTGCCAGCAGCTTGGAGGTAGCGGGAGGGCGAGAGACCCAGTACTTC.

Remarks on this clonotype: The germline gene is not matched at one end of the junction; a read error may be the cause. The chain carries TRBV6-2 or TRBV6-3 and TRBJ1-5; D possibly corresponds to TRBD1 (5 bases). The CDR3 runs 19 residues. The germline V gene encodes CDR1 MNHEY and CDR2 SVGEGT. The CDR3 DNA reads TGTGCCAGCAGTTACTCGAATGGGGGTACAAGAGCAAGCAATCAGCTCCAGCATTTT. It encodes CASSYSNGGTRASNQLQHF.

This clonotype appeared a few times. Possible read error: a much larger clone is one base away. This chain connects TRBV6-6 to TRBJ1-2; 11 nucleotides align to TRBD1. The CDR3 runs to 14 residues. The germline V gene has CDR1 MNHNY and CDR2 SVGAGI (reference sequence). DNA of the CDR3: TGTGCCAGCACCCCGGACAGGGGGCTCTATGGCCACACCTTC. Its protein is CASTPDRGLYGHTF.

On this clonotype itself: The CDR3 end shows no conserved phenylalanine or tryptophan, and so a read error is likely. The V call is TRBV12-3 or TRBV12-4, the J call TRBJ2-4; TRBD2 is a possible D gene (5 bases). The V end lost 8 bases, the J end lost 0 bases, and 14 bases lay between the germline ends. CDR3 length equals 15 residues. This CDR3 reads CASGQQRLAKNIQYL. The CDR3, as DNA: TGTGCCAGCGGCCAGCAGCGGCTAGCCAAAAACATTCAGTACTTA.

The chain is built from TRBV11-2 and TRBJ1-1; D perhaps matches TRBD1 (6 bases). The CDR3 totals 20 residues. Germline V gene lookup returns CDR1 SGHAT and CDR2 FQNNGV. The germline V and J ends were trimmed by 3 bases and 4 bases, with 30 bases remaining between them. The CDR3 sequence: CASSLTGLGLGYLFSTEAFF. The CDR3 nucleotides read TGTGCCAGCAGCTTGACAGGATTGGGCCTTGGGTACTTATTTAGCACTGAAGCTTTCTTT.

As to this clonotype: A much more abundant neighbour one base away suggests this may be a read error. The chain links TRBV28 to TRBJ2-3, with TRBD1 as a possible D gene (6 bases). The CDR3 loop spans 16 amino acids. Germline loops: CDR1 MDHEN, CDR2 SYDVKM. The CDR3 bases are TGTGTCAGCAGTTTTTTTCGGGCAGGGGAAACAGATACGCAGTATTTT. This gives the protein CVSSFFRAGETDTQYF.

The chain combines TRBV6-6 with TRBJ1-2, with unresolved D. The CDR3 runs to 14 residues. Germline CDR1 and CDR2: MNHNY and SVGAGI (reference sequence). The V gene lost 7 bases and the J gene lost 4 bases, with 16 bases spanning the gap. The CDR3 is CASTPPGVSYGYTF. CDR3 DNA: TGTGCCAGCACTCCCCCAGGCGTCTCCTATGGCTACACCTTC.

On this clonotype: The junction shows a germline mismatch at one end, possibly a read error. The rearrangement joins TRBV10-2 to TRBJ2-2; D gene unclear. Germline loops: CDR1 WSHSY, CDR2 SAAADI. CDR3 length equals 14 residues. The CDR3 sequence: CASKRNTNTRELFF. As DNA, the CDR3 is TGCGCCAGCAAGAGGAACACTAACACCCGGGAGCTGTTTTTT.

Details on this clonotype: Because the CDR3's place on the DNA is in doubt, the DNA is left out and the CDR3 is given as listed by TCRdb. The chain's CDR3 is CSAVGRGTKNERFF. The chain is built from TRBV29-1 and TRBJ2-1; the table's D call TRBD2 went unverified against the DNA. The germline V gene has CDR1 SQVTM and CDR2 ANQGSEA. The CDR3 numbers 14 amino acids, ends counted.

As for this clonotype: The junction and the germline gene differ at one end; a read error may be behind it. The chain has TRBV29-1 and TRBJ1-2, with D possibly matching TRBD1 (5 bases). This CDR3 region has 15 residues. In germline, CDR1 is SQVTM, CDR2 ANQGSEA. CDR3 sequence (DNA): TGCAGCGCTGAAGACCCCCAGCAGGGCTTAGGCGGCTACACCTTC. Translation: CSAEDPQQGLGGYTF.

With regard to this clonotype: One end of the junction does not line up with germline, which may come from a read error. The V gene is TRBV6-5, the J gene TRBJ1-1, with D tentatively TRBD1 (5 bases). The CDR3 loop spans 16 amino acids. Germline lookup yields CDR1 MNHEY and CDR2 SVGAGI. The CDR3 is CASSRARATLNTEAFF. The CDR3 DNA reads as TGTGCCAGCAGCAGGGCCCGAGCGACGCTGAACACTGAAGCATTCTTT.

The J gene is TRBJ2-6, the V gene TRBV4-1; D is ambiguous. This CDR3 is 15 amino acids long. The germline CDR1 and CDR2 sequences are MGHRA and YSYEKL. The DNA for the CDR3 is TGCGTCAGTAGCCAATATATAGGTGGGGCCAACGTCCTGACTTTC. It yields the protein CVSSQYIGGANVLTF.

This clonotype came up once. This chain uses TRBV14 with TRBJ1-4, with D unresolved. Between the trimmed V and J ends, which lost 1 base and 4 bases, there was a span of 13 bases. Germline values: CDR1 SGHDN, CDR2 FVKESK. The CDR3 consists of 16 residues. CDR3 in DNA: TGTGCCAGCAGCCAAGTAGGAGGGCATTGTAATGAAAAACTGTTTTTT. It encodes CASSQVGGHCNEKLFF.

With respect to this clonotype: Lacking the conserved final phenylalanine or tryptophan, this CDR3 likely reflects a read error. The DNA is omitted, as the CDR3 cannot be located on it reliably, and the CDR3 follows TCRdb's listing. This chain joins TRBV10-2 and TRBJ2-1; the tabulated D call, TRBD1, remains unverified against the DNA. The germline V gene has CDR1 WSHSY and CDR2 SAAADI. The CDR3 region is 15 residues in length, termini included. The CDR3 loop reads CASRSPGPSSHERLL.

The chain joins TRBV11-2 to TRBJ1-2; a weak D match, TRBD1 (6 bases). Germline V lookup: CDR1 SGHAT, CDR2 FQNNGV. CDR3 size: 14 residues. Trimming took off 10 bases at V and 1 base at J, with 16 bases between the two ends. Here the CDR3 reads CAISATGGNYGYTF. CDR3 DNA sequence: TGTGCCATCTCGGCGACAGGCGGTAACTATGGCTACACCTTC.